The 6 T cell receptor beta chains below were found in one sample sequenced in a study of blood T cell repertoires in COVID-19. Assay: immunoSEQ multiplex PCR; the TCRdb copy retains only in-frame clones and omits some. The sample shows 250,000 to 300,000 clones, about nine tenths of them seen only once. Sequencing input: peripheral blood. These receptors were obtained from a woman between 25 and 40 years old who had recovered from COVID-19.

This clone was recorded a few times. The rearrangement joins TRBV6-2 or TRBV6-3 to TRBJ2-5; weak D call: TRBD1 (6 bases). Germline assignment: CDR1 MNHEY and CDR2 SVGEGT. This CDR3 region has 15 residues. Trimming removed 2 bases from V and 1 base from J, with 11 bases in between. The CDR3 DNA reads TGTGCCAGCAGTTACCCCAGGGGCGTCCAAGAGACCCAGTACTTC. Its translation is CASSYPRGVQETQYF.

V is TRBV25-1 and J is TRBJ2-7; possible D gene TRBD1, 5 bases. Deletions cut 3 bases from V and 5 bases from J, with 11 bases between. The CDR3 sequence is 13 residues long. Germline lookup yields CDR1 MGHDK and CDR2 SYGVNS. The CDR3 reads CASSEGLGDEQYF. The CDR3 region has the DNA TGTGCCAGCAGTGAGGGCTTAGGGGACGAGCAGTACTTC.

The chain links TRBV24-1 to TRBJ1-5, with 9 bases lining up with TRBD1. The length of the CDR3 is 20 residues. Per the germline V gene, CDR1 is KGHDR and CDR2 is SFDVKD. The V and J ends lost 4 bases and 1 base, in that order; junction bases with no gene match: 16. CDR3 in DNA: TGTGCCACCAGTGAATCAGTGGGACAGGGTTTCGGGTGGAGCAATCAGCCCCAGCATTTT. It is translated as CATSESVGQGFGWSNQPQHF.

CDR3 DNA sequence: TGTGCCAGCTCTCAAGACAGGGGGTACGAGCAGTACTTC. Amino acid sequence: CASSQDRGYEQYF. The chain employs TRBV18 and TRBJ2-7, with TRBD1 matching over 9 bases. The CDR3 spans 13 residues. Trimming took 6 bases from V and 4 from J; bases not matched to a gene: 4. Germline lookup yields CDR1 KGHSH and CDR2 LQKENI. Variable domain in full (rest from reference TRBV18 and TRBJ2-7): NAGVMQNPRHLVRRRGQEARLRCSPMKGHSHVYWYRQLPEEGLKFMVYLQKENIIDESGMPKERFSAEFPKEGPSILRIQQVVRGDSAAYFCASSQDRGYEQYFGPGTRLTVT.

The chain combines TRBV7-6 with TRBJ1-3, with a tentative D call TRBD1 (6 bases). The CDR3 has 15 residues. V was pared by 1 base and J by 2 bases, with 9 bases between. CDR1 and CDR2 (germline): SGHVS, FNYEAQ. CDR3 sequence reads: CASSLGTGTGNTIYF. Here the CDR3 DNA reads TGTGCCAGCAGCTTAGGCACAGGGACTGGAAACACCATATATTTT.

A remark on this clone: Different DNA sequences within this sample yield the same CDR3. Here the CDR3 DNA reads TGTGCCAGCAGCCAAGGACAGCTCTATGGCTACACCTTC. Residues: CASSQGQLYGYTF. The chain employs TRBV14 and TRBJ1-2; possible D gene TRBD1, 5 bases. Trimming shortened V by 1 base and J by 4 bases, and 7 bases separated the two germline ends. CDR3 size: 13 residues. Germline CDR1 SGHDN, CDR2 FVKESK.